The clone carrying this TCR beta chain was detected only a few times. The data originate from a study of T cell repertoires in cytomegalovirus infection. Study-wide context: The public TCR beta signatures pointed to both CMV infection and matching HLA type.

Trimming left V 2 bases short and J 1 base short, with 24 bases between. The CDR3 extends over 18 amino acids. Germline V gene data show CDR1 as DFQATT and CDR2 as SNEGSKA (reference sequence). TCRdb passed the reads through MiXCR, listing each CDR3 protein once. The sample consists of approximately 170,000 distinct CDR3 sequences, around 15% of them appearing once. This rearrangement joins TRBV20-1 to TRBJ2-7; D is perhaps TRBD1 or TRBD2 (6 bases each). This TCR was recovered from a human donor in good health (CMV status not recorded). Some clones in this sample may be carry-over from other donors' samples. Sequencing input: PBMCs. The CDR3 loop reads CSARIKGQRDFPSYEQYF. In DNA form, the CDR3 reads TGCAGTGCTAGAATAAAGGGACAACGGGACTTTCCTTCCTACGAGCAGTACTTC.